Listed here are 6 T cell receptor beta chains from one sample, sequenced in a study of CD8+ T cells in alopecia areata (dated by TCRdb to between 2017 and 2018). Read against the paper, the sample's time point label means: about 25 weeks on oral tofacitinib. The meaning of the sample's treatment or condition label: oral pan-JAK inhibitor, 5-10 mg twice daily. The library came from the immunoSEQ multiplex PCR assay. RNA was extracted from all samples and reverse transcribed into cDNA, which served as template for TCR sequencing. This is the immuneACCESS table as TCRdb keeps it, with only in-frame sequences that have V and J called. A part of the clones is gone; compared with another copy, unresolved V genes explain less than half, and the rest is unexplained. The sample profile shows about 110,000 clones; about four fifths of them were found once. The ten largest make up roughly 25% of the sample.

This sample comprised CD8+ T cells sorted from blood, obtained at week 24, from a patient treated with tofacitinib. The receptors derive from a human donor with alopecia areata.

The chain has TRBV11-3 and TRBJ2-7; D call uncertain. CDR3 length equals 13 residues. The germline CDR1 and CDR2 sequences are SGHNT and YENEEA. The V gene lost 1 base and the J gene lost 3 bases, with 7 bases spanning the gap. CDR3 nucleotides: TGTGCCAGCAGCTTAGGGATGAACTACGAGCAGTACTTC. Translating gives CASSLGMNYEQYF.

The chain combines TRBV6-5 with TRBJ2-1; D is unclear. The V end was cut by 2 bases, the J end by 5 bases, with 10 bases between. The CDR3 runs 14 residues. Germline loops: CDR1 MNHEY, CDR2 SVGAGI. CDR3 region: CASSYLGTHNEQFF. The DNA for the CDR3 is TGTGCCAGCAGTTACCTGGGCACTCACAATGAGCAGTTCTTC.

This chain links TRBV7-8 with TRBJ2-7; TRBD2 is a possible D gene (5 bases). V was clipped by 5 bases and J by 3 bases, with 17 bases between them. CDR1 SGHVS and CDR2 FQNEAQ come from the germline V gene. CDR3 length: 15 amino acids. The CDR3 DNA reads TGTGCCAGCAGCCCCGTACTTCCGGGGAGCTACGAGCAGTACTTC. This codes for CASSPVLPGSYEQYF.

The chain is built from TRBV6-5 and TRBJ2-7; D might be TRBD2 (5 bases). Per germline, CDR1 MNHEY and CDR2 SVGAGI. Trimming cost V 4 bases and J 1 base, with 8 bases left between them. There are 13 residues in the CDR3. The CDR3 region is CASSSWTSYEQYF. CDR3 bases: TGTGCCAGCAGTTCATGGACTTCCTACGAGCAGTACTTC.

This clone was detected only a few times. The chain is built from TRBV7-8 and TRBJ2-7, with TRBD1 matching 7 bases. Trimming at V came to 2 bases and at J to 0 bases, leaving 10 bases not matched to a gene. Germline V lookup: CDR1 SGHVS, CDR2 FQNEAQ. CDR3 size: 17 residues. CDR3 nucleotides: TGTGCCAGCAGCTTAACAGGGGTCCGAATCCTCTCCTACGAGCAGTACTTC. Protein product: CASSLTGVRILSYEQYF.

This clone was seen just once. The V and J genes are TRBV7-2 and TRBJ2-5; no clear D. The CDR3 totals 17 residues. V dropped 1 base and J dropped 1 base, with 16 bases sitting between them. Germline V gene sequence: CDR1 SGHTA, CDR2 FQGNSA. CDR3 bases: TGTGCCAGCAGCTTAGAACTGGAACAGTCCGCCCAAGAGACCCAGTACTTC. Translated: CASSLELEQSAQETQYF. Using reference TRBV7-2 and TRBJ2-5 for the parts outside the CDR3, the full variable domain is GAGVSQSPSNKVTEKGKDVELRCDPISGHTALYWYRQSLGQGLEFLIYFQGNSAPDKSGLPSDRFSAERTGGSVSTLTIQRTQQEDSAVYLCASSLELEQSAQETQYFGPGTRLLVL.